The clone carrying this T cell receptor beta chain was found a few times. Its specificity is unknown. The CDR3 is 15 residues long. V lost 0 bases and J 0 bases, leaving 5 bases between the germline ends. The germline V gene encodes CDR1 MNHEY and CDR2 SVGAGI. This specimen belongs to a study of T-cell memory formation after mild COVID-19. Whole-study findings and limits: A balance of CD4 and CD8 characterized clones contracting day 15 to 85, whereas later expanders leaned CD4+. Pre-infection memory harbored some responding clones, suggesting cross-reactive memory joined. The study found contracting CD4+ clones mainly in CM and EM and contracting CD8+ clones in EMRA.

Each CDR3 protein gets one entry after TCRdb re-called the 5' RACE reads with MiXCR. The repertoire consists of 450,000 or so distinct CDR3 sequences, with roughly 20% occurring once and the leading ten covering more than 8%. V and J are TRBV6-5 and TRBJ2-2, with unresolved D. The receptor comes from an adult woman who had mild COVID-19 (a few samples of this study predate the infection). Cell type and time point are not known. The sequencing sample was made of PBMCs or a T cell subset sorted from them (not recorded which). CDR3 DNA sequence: TGTGCCAGCAGTTACTCCTCAGCGAACACCGGGGAGCTGTTTTTT. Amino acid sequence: CASSYSSANTGELFF.